Following are 9 T cell receptor beta chains from one sample sequenced in a study of spatial heterogeneity in lung cancer. Study-wide results and caveats: The study found that expanded intratumoral alpha and beta TCR counts tracked tumor mutation counts.

TCRdb recomputed calls from the 5' RACE reads with MiXCR, one row per CDR3 protein. The table lists 20,000 to 30,000 distinct CDR3 sequences, 8.8% of them singletons. As to time point: sample taken at primary tumor resection. For these receptors, no antigen is known. Material: lung tumor tissue, obtained at surgery. The receptors come from a male donor with early-stage non-small cell lung cancer.

The chain couples TRBV7-9 to TRBJ2-1, with 8 nucleotides matching TRBD2. The CDR3 contains 15 residues. V dropped 4 bases and J dropped 8; count of bases not matched to a gene: 10. CDR1 and CDR2 from the germline V gene are SEHNR and FQNEAQ (reference sequence). CDR3 sequence reads: CASSSLAGPPDEQFF. For the CDR3, the DNA is TGTGCCAGCAGCTCTCTAGCGGGCCCCCCCGATGAGCAGTTCTTC.

This clonotype was seen only a few times. The V call is TRBV4-2, the J call TRBJ2-7; 8 bases are shared with TRBD2. Trimming cost V 1 base and J 1 base; bases outside gene matches: 3. CDR1 and CDR2 (germline): LGHNA, YNFKEQ. The CDR3 is 15 residues long. The CDR3 spells CASSQAGGKSYEQYF. The CDR3, as DNA: TGTGCCAGCAGCCAAGCGGGGGGGAAGTCCTACGAGCAGTACTTC.

At least ten counts were recorded for this clonotype. This chain joins TRBV7-2 and TRBJ2-1; 14 bases agree with TRBD2. This CDR3 is 17 amino acids long. Germline loops: CDR1 SGHTA, CDR2 FQGNSA. Trimming took 5 bases from V and 2 from J; bases not matched to a gene: 5. The CDR3 nucleotides read TGTGCCAGCAGCGTCAGACTAGCGGGAGGGGCCTACAATGAGCAGTTCTTC. Residues: CASSVRLAGGAYNEQFF.

This clonotype was recorded at least ten times. The V gene is TRBV27, the J gene TRBJ2-5; D possibly corresponds to TRBD2 (5 bases). Trimming removed 5 bases at V and 3 bases at J, with 13 bases between. The V gene's germline CDR1 is MNHEY and CDR2 SMNVEV (reference sequence). This CDR3 spans 14 amino acids. As DNA, the CDR3 is TGTGCCAGCAGTCCCAAGCGGCCTGAAGAGACCCAGTACTTC. It specifies CASSPKRPEETQYF.

In its sample, this clonotype was seen many times. The rearrangement joins TRBV5-4 to TRBJ2-1; 8 bases align to TRBD1. CDR1 SGHNT and CDR2 YYREEE come from the germline V gene (reference sequence). This CDR3 contains 15 residues. V was clipped by 0 bases and J by 5 bases; unmatched bases: 4. CDR3 protein: CASSLGATGDNEQFF. CDR3 nucleotide sequence: TGTGCCAGCAGCTTGGGAGCGACAGGGGACAATGAGCAGTTCTTC.

This clonotype counts as medium-sized (0.01 to 0.1%). The rearrangement uses TRBV24-1 and TRBJ2-2, with D uncertain. The CDR3 extends over 14 amino acids. V shed 4 bases and J shed 0 bases, with 5 bases lying between them. Looked up from germline, CDR1 is KGHDR and CDR2 is SFDVKD. The CDR3 loop is CATSDRANTGELFF. In nucleotides, the CDR3 is TGTGCCACCAGTGACAGAGCGAACACCGGGGAGCTGTTTTTT.

There are many counts of this clonotype. The gene calls are TRBV11-2 and TRBJ2-3; D is undetermined. Per germline, CDR1 SGHAT and CDR2 FQNNGV. The CDR3 extends over 16 amino acids. The V and J ends lost 2 bases and 6 bases respectively, with 18 bases between them. CDR3 sequence: CASSLMATSEEDTQYF. CDR3 sequence (DNA): TGTGCCAGCAGCTTAATGGCGACTTCTGAAGAGGATACGCAGTATTTT.

The chain employs TRBV5-1 and TRBJ2-3; either TRBD1 or TRBD2 may fit D (7 bases each). Trimming took 3 bases from V and 2 from J, leaving 16 bases between them. Germline CDR1 is SGHRS and CDR2 is YFSETQ. CDR3 length equals 16 residues. In DNA, the CDR3 is TGCGCCAGCAGCTGGGCGGGGGACAGCGTCACAGATACGCAGTATTTT. Translated, it gives CASSWAGDSVTDTQYF.

The genes are TRBV7-8 and TRBJ1-1; D is possibly TRBD1 (5 bases). CDR1 is SGHVS and CDR2 is FQNEAQ in the germline V gene. The length of the CDR3 is 16 residues. V was cut by 3 bases and J by 1 base, with 15 bases left in between. The CDR3 coding sequence is TGTGCCAGCAGCTTGGGTTCGATTGGGGGGAACACTGAAGCTTTCTTT. Encoded protein: CASSLGSIGGNTEAFF.